One and the same sample provided the 31 T cell receptor beta chains below, sequenced in a study of T cell repertoires in cytomegalovirus infection. TCRdb ran MiXCR on the reads and lists one entry per CDR3 protein. The profile covers around 770,000 distinct CDR3 sequences, with almost 30% appearing a single time and about an eighth taken by the ten largest. Antigens for these TCRs are unknown. The starting material was cultured CD8+ T cells from PBMCs, obtained from culture after CMV antigen stimulation. These receptors were collected from a human donor in good health (CMV status not recorded). Some clones in this sample may be carry-over from other donors' samples.

In this sample, this clonotype turned up many times. V is TRBV7-2 and J is TRBJ2-1; tentative D call: TRBD2 (6 bases). Germline loops: CDR1 SGHTA, CDR2 FQGNSA. The CDR3 consists of 14 residues. Trimming shortened V by 3 bases and J by 5 bases, and 11 bases separated the two germline ends. CDR3: CASSLRDLHNEQFF. CDR3 bases: TGTGCCAGCAGCTTGCGGGACCTTCACAATGAGCAGTTCTTC.

The chain couples TRBV27 to TRBJ1-2, with D unclear. Germline CDR1 and CDR2: MNHEY and SMNVEV (reference sequence). The CDR3 runs 17 residues. V lost 8 bases to trimming and J lost 4 bases, with 26 bases between them. For the CDR3, the DNA is TGTGCCAGCTGCGGCAGCATTAGAGCCTCTCTAGTCTATGGCTACACCTTC. It yields the protein CASCGSIRASLVYGYTF.

This clonotype has more than one count but fewer than ten. V is TRBV5-1 and J is TRBJ1-1; TRBD1 agrees at 8 bases. CDR3 length: 16 residues. The germline V gene encodes CDR1 SGHRS and CDR2 YFSETQ. The J segment lost 6 bases and the V segment lost 0 bases, leaving 10 bases of the junction unmatched. The CDR3 DNA is TGCGCCAGCAGCTTGGTCCCGACAGGGGTCGAACCTGAAGCTTTCTTT. Protein: CASSLVPTGVEPEAFF.

The J gene is TRBJ1-5, the V gene TRBV7-6; no definite D call. Germline assignment: CDR1 SGHVS and CDR2 FNYEAQ. The CDR3 extends over 15 amino acids. V gave up 4 bases and J gave up 4 bases, with 14 bases separating them. Written as DNA, the CDR3 is TGTGCCAGCAGCTCCTCTCTGGGGAAAAATCAGCCCCAGCATTTT. Its protein product is CASSSSLGKNQPQHF.

This clonotype was observed once. This chain connects TRBV4-3 to TRBJ1-4; D is unclear. Germline-derived CDR1 and CDR2 are LGHNA and YSLEER. The germline V and J ends were trimmed by 0 bases and 4 bases, with 21 bases remaining between them. The CDR3 is made up of 19 amino acids. CDR3 amino acids: CASSQDHILQLSINEKLFF. The DNA of the CDR3 is TGCGCCAGCAGCCAAGATCACATACTCCAACTATCTATTAATGAAAAACTGTTTTTT.

This clonotype appeared a few times. This chain uses TRBV4-1 with TRBJ1-1; D is ambiguous. CDR1 and CDR2 from the germline V gene are MGHRA and YSYEKL. The CDR3 contains 16 residues. V lost 4 bases and J 1 base, leaving 16 bases between the germline ends. CDR3: CASSPNEAFKNTEAFF. The CDR3 DNA sequence: TGCGCCAGCAGCCCCAACGAGGCCTTTAAGAACACTGAAGCTTTCTTT.

The genes are TRBV7-9 and TRBJ2-1; 12 bases match TRBD2. V dropped 2 bases and J dropped 4; count of bases not matched to a gene: 3. The CDR3 has 16 residues. Germline CDR1 reads SEHNR; CDR2 reads FQNEAQ (reference sequence). The CDR3 nucleotides are TGTGCCAGCAGCTTAACCGGACTAGCGGGGTACAATGAGCAGTTCTTC. Translated, it gives CASSLTGLAGYNEQFF.

Many counts were recorded for this clonotype. The chain uses TRBV28 and TRBJ2-3; tentative D call: TRBD1 (6 bases). The CDR3 covers 16 residues. V lost 5 bases to trimming and J lost 0 bases, with 15 bases between them. CDR1 and CDR2 (germline): MDHEN, SYDVKM. The CDR3 sequence is CASSLGQSPSTDTQYF. CDR3 nucleotides: TGTGCCAGCAGTCTTGGACAGTCCCCTAGCACAGATACGCAGTATTTT.

J is TRBJ2-3 and V is TRBV7-6, with TRBD2 matching 10 bases. The germline gives CDR1 SGHVS, CDR2 FNYEAQ. The CDR3 has 17 amino acids. J gave up 4 bases and V 1 base, and 8 bases lay outside the gene matches. For the CDR3, the DNA is TGTGCCAGCAGCTTAGTAGTCCTAGCGGGGGTCCCAGATACGCAGTATTTT. Protein product: CASSLVVLAGVPDTQYF.

This clonotype showed up just a few times. The rearrangement links TRBV11-2 to TRBJ1-1; no definite D call. The V end lost 8 bases, the J end lost 0 bases, and 16 bases lay between the germline ends. CDR1 and CDR2 (germline): SGHAT, FQNNGV. CDR3 length equals 15 residues. The chain's CDR3 is CASLPLGRLNTEAFF. Written as DNA, the CDR3 is TGTGCCAGCCTCCCCTTGGGCAGGCTGAACACTGAAGCTTTCTTT.

The chain couples TRBV7-3 to TRBJ1-1, with TRBD1 as a possible D gene (5 bases). The CDR3 consists of 14 residues. Germline CDR1 reads SGHTA; CDR2 reads FQGTGA. V lost 6 bases and J 5 bases, leaving 16 bases between the germline ends. The CDR3, as DNA: TGTGCCAGCAGTTCCGGGACCCCGGGGACTGAAGCTTTCTTT. It is translated as CASSSGTPGTEAFF.

This clonotype occurred once. V usage is TRBV5-4 and J usage is TRBJ2-1; 7 positions match TRBD2. The germline gives CDR1 SGHNT, CDR2 YYREEE (reference sequence). After removal of 4 bases from V and 9 bases from J, the junction contained 7 bases not matched to a gene. The CDR3 consists of 13 residues. CDR3 sequence: CASSPLGRGEQFF. CDR3 coding DNA: TGTGCCAGCAGCCCCCTGGGGAGGGGTGAGCAGTTCTTC.

This clonotype was seen a few times. The gene calls are TRBV19 and TRBJ1-1; 7 bases agree with TRBD1. The CDR3 has 14 residues. V trimming: 7 bases; J trimming: 1 base; junction bases outside the gene matches: 6. Germline V CDR1 and CDR2: LNHDA, SQIVND (reference sequence). CDR3 amino acids: CASTPQGTNTEAFF. DNA of the CDR3: TGTGCCAGTACTCCACAGGGGACGAACACTGAAGCTTTCTTT.

This chain joins TRBV18 and TRBJ2-1; 11 bases map to TRBD2. J gave up 9 bases and V 0 bases, and 7 bases lay outside the gene matches. This CDR3 contains 16 residues. Germline V gene lookup returns CDR1 KGHSH and CDR2 LQKENI. CDR3 region: CASSPPVSGGALEQFF. The CDR3 DNA follows: TGTGCCAGCTCACCACCGGTTAGCGGGGGGGCCCTTGAGCAGTTCTTC.

This clonotype came up a few times. The rearrangement links TRBV12-3 or TRBV12-4 to TRBJ1-5; D not resolved. The V and J ends lost 8 bases and 5 bases respectively, with 10 bases between them. This CDR3 spans 12 amino acids. The CDR3 here is CASAPHDQPQHF. CDR3 sequence (DNA): TGTGCCAGCGCCCCCCATGATCAGCCCCAGCATTTT.

This clonotype was seen repeatedly, ten times or more. The chain is built from TRBV6-2 or TRBV6-3 and TRBJ2-4, with D uncertain. The CDR3 is 13 residues long. The V and J ends lost 7 bases and 4 bases respectively, with 11 bases between them. CDR1 MNHEY and CDR2 SVGEGT come from the germline V gene. The DNA of the CDR3 is TGTGCCAGCACCGTGGGCTTTAAAAACATTCAGTACTTC. Translation gives CASTVGFKNIQYF.

Many counts were recorded for this clonotype. The chain combines TRBV7-8 with TRBJ1-5; maybe TRBD1 (6 bases). The CDR3 runs to 14 residues. V lost 6 bases, J lost 5 bases, and 14 bases lay in between. Germline-derived CDR1 and CDR2 are SGHVS and FQNEAQ. CDR3 bases: TGTGCCAGCAGTCCAACAGGGAGCCATCAGCCCCAGCATTTT. This encodes CASSPTGSHQPQHF. The variable domain in full, with the rest retrieved from reference TRBV7-8 and TRBJ1-5, is GAGVSQSPRYKVAKRGQDVALRCDPISGHVSLFWYQQALGQGPEFLTYFQNEAQLDKSGLPSDRFFAERPEGSVSTLKIQRTQQEDSAVYLCASSPTGSHQPQHFGDGTRLSIL.

The V gene is TRBV24-1, the J gene TRBJ2-5; the match to TRBD2 covers 7 bases. The CDR3 is 16 amino acids. Per germline, CDR1 KGHDR and CDR2 SFDVKD. V shed 5 bases, J shed 0 bases, and the junction held 8 bases outside the gene matches. The DNA of the CDR3 is TGTGCCACCAGTGTTGGGACTACCGCCTACCAAGAGACCCAGTACTTC. Its translation is CATSVGTTAYQETQYF.

V usage is TRBV6-6 and J usage is TRBJ2-1, with TRBD2 matching over 8 bases. The CDR3 extends over 14 amino acids. The trim removed 7 bases at V and 7 bases at J, leaving 9 bases unmatched. Germline lookup yields CDR1 MNHNY and CDR2 SVGAGI (reference sequence). CDR3: CASTPGRGENEQFF. The CDR3 DNA follows: TGTGCCAGCACTCCCGGGCGGGGGGAAAATGAGCAGTTCTTC.

The chain has TRBV4-1 and TRBJ1-2; D perhaps matches TRBD1 (6 bases). CDR3 length: 16 amino acids. The V and J ends lost 2 bases and 4 bases respectively, with 17 bases between them. CDR1 and CDR2 from the germline V gene are MGHRA and YSYEKL. The CDR3 DNA is TGCGCCAGCAGCCAACAACAGGGTATGGATAGCTATGGCTACACCTTC. It codes for CASSQQQGMDSYGYTF.

This clonotype was counted many times. The rearrangement uses TRBV7-2 and TRBJ2-1; maybe TRBD2 (6 bases). Germline values: CDR1 SGHTA, CDR2 FQGNSA. This CDR3 has 15 amino acids. V lost 3 bases, J lost 4 bases, and 13 bases lay in between. CDR3 region: CASSFTGVRYNEQFF. Here the CDR3 DNA reads TGTGCCAGCAGCTTTACGGGGGTCAGATACAATGAGCAGTTCTTC.

This clonotype was observed a few times. This chain links TRBV19 with TRBJ2-2; D is possibly TRBD1 (5 bases). CDR1 is LNHDA, CDR2 SQIVND, per germline (reference sequence). The CDR3 sequence is 13 residues long. V dropped 2 bases and J dropped 5 bases, with 6 bases sitting between them. CDR3 region: CASSIQGTGELFF. The DNA for the CDR3 is TGTGCCAGTAGTATACAGGGAACCGGGGAGCTGTTTTTT.

This clonotype was recorded at least ten times. The J gene is TRBJ1-5, the V gene TRBV5-4; D might be TRBD1 (5 bases). Between the trimmed V and J ends, which lost 6 bases and 5 bases, there was a span of 18 bases. CDR3 length: 15 residues. Germline assignment: CDR1 SGHNT and CDR2 YYREEE (reference sequence). The CDR3 sequence: CASNQLRGAHQPQHF. The CDR3 bases are TGTGCCAGCAACCAGTTGAGGGGCGCCCATCAGCCCCAGCATTTT.

This clonotype turned up a few times. The chain uses TRBV20-1 and TRBJ2-3, with 8 bases fitting TRBD1. CDR1 DFQATT and CDR2 SNEGSKA come from the germline V gene (reference sequence). V dropped 0 bases and J dropped 3; count of bases not matched to a gene: 5. The CDR3 runs to 15 residues. Written as DNA, the CDR3 is TGCAGTGCTAGAGATCCAACAGGGGGAACAGATACGCAGTATTTT. This encodes CSARDPTGGTDTQYF.

J is TRBJ1-5 and V is TRBV27; maybe TRBD1 (5 bases). With 2 bases removed from V and 4 bases from J, the gap between germline ends came to 12 bases. In germline, CDR1 is MNHEY, CDR2 SMNVEV (reference sequence). The CDR3 has 15 residues. The DNA of the CDR3 is TGTGCCAGCAGTTTAGCCGGATACAGGAATCAGCCCCAGCATTTT. Amino acid sequence: CASSLAGYRNQPQHF.

This clonotype was seen more than once but under ten times. The rearrangement links TRBV2 to TRBJ1-4; D remains ambiguous. Looked up from germline, CDR1 is SNHLY and CDR2 is FYNNEI. V shed 5 bases and J shed 0 bases, with 10 bases lying between them. This CDR3 comprises 15 residues. The chain's CDR3 is CASSSYGATNEKLFF. In DNA, the CDR3 is TGTGCCAGCAGTTCTTATGGGGCAACTAATGAAAAACTGTTTTTT.

V gene TRBV12-3 or TRBV12-4 combines with J gene TRBJ2-6, with 10 bases fitting TRBD1. The CDR3 has 19 amino acids. V trimming: 5 bases; J trimming: 1 base; junction bases outside the gene matches: 11. The CDR3 DNA sequence: TGTGCCAGCAGTCACTGGGGGACAGGGGTTTTGTCTGGGGCCAACGTCCTGACTTTC. It codes for CASSHWGTGVLSGANVLTF.

This clonotype was seen more than once but under ten times. This chain joins TRBV10-3 and TRBJ2-3; 9 nucleotides align to TRBD1. The CDR3 is 17 residues long. Germline lookup yields CDR1 ENHRY and CDR2 SYGVKD. Trimming took 6 bases from V and 2 from J; bases not matched to a gene: 12. CDR3: CAIRVAPTGGTTDTQYF. The CDR3 DNA reads TGTGCCATCAGAGTCGCCCCGACAGGGGGTACCACAGATACGCAGTATTTT.

This clonotype was seen just once. The V gene is TRBV7-9, the J gene TRBJ1-5; D call uncertain. The V gene lost 3 bases and the J gene lost 4 bases, with 13 bases spanning the gap. The CDR3 length is 15 residues. In germline, CDR1 is SEHNR, CDR2 FQNEAQ (reference sequence). In nucleotides, the CDR3 is TGTGCCAGCAGCTTTCTGGGGTCCCTAAATCAGCCCCAGCATTTT. Its translation: CASSFLGSLNQPQHF.

This clonotype was detected a few times. This chain links TRBV7-8 with TRBJ2-1, with D possibly matching TRBD2 (5 bases). CDR3 length: 14 residues. Trimming pared 8 bases from V and 1 base from J, leaving 12 bases between. Germline V lookup: CDR1 SGHVS, CDR2 FQNEAQ. The CDR3 spells CASPGGLSYNEQFF. CDR3 DNA sequence: TGTGCCAGCCCAGGCGGGTTATCCTACAATGAGCAGTTCTTC.

This clonotype was seen a few times. This chain uses TRBV6-8 with TRBJ1-1; unclear D gene. With 9 bases removed from V and 1 base from J, the gap between germline ends came to 3 bases. Germline assignment: CDR1 MNHGY and CDR2 SAAAGT. The CDR3 has 10 amino acids. CDR3 in DNA: TGTGCCAGGAAGAACACTGAAGCTTTCTTT. Its translation is CARKNTEAFF.